This TCR beta chain was documented in a study of control samples from healthy donors and cancer patients. Profiling relied on immunoSEQ multiplex PCR, and the TCRdb table lists in-frame clones only, not all of them. This table has 130,000 or so clones, 89% appearing once. This CDR3 has 13 residues. The V and J ends lost 8 bases and 7 bases respectively, with 14 bases between them. Germline V gene data show CDR1 as SEHNR and CDR2 as FQNEAQ (reference sequence). This clone has more than one count but fewer than ten. The sequenced material came from PBMCs. This receptor was obtained from a man aged 50 or older with head and neck cancer. J is TRBJ1-4 and V is TRBV7-9; D uncertain. The DNA of the CDR3 is TGTGCCAGCGGGTCCCCACCGGGTGAAAAACTGTTTTTT. It is translated as CASGSPPGEKLFF.